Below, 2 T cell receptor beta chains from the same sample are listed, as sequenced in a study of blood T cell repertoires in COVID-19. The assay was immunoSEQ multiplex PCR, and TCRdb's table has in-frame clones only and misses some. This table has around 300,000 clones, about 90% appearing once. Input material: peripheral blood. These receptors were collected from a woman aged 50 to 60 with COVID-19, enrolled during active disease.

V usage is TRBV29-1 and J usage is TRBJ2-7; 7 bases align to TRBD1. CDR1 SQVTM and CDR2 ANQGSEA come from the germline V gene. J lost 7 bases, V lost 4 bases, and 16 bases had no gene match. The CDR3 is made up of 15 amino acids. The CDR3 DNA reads TGCAGCGTTGGTGGCCGGGACAGAGCCCAAAGGGAGCAGTACTTC. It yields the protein CSVGGRDRAQREQYF.

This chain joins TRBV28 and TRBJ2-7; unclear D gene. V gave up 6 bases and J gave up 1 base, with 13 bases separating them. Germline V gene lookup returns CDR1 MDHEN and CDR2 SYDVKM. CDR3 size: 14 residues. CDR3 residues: CASSRRQASYEQYF. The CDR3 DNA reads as TGTGCCAGCAGCCGTCGCCAGGCTTCCTACGAGCAGTACTTC.